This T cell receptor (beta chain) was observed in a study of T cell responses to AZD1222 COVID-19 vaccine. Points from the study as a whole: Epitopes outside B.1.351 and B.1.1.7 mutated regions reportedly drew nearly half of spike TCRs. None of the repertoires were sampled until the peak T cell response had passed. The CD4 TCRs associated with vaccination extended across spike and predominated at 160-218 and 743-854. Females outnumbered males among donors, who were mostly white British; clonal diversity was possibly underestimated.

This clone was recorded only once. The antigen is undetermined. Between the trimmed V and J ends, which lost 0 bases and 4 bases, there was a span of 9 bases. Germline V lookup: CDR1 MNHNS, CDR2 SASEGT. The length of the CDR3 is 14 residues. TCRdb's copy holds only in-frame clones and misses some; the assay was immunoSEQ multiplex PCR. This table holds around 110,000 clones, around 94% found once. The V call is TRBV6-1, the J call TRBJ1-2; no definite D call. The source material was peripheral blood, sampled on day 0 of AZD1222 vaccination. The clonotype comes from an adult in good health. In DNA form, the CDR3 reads TGTGCCAGCAGTGAAGCGGCAGATAGCTATGGCTACACCTTC. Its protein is CASSEAADSYGYTF.